The rows below give T cell receptor beta chains drawn from one sample of a study of blood T cells in healthy people across ages. TCRdb re-called the 5' RACE reads through MiXCR, storing one row per CDR3 protein. The table lists about a million distinct CDR3 sequences, 45% to 50% of them singletons, with about an eighth in the top ten. Sequencing was carried out using blood. These receptors originate from a man younger than 40 in good health. The CDR3 runs from the conserved cysteine through the conserved F or W. The D gene is left open where the match is weak. The size of a clone is reported for some rows only, either as once, few or many, or as a class for expanded clones.

J: TRBJ1-1; D: -; V: TRBV11-2; size: -; DNA: TGTGCCAGCAGCTTAGGCGGGGGGCGGGAGGGCACTGAAGCTTTCTTT; CDR3: CASSLGGGREGTEAFF
J: TRBJ1-1; D: -; V: TRBV20-1; size: -; DNA: TGCAGTGCGAAACAGGGGAACACTGAAGCTTTCTTT; CDR3: CSAKQGNTEAFF
J: TRBJ1-1; D: TRBD1; V: TRBV12-3/TRBV12-4; size: once; DNA: TGTGCCAGCAGGGTAGACAGGGGGTTTAGGGACACTGAAGCTTTCTTT; CDR3: CASRVDRGFRDTEAFF
J: TRBJ2-7; D: -; V: TRBV7-8; size: -; DNA: TGTGCCAGCAGCTTACCTGGGTCCCCTGACGAGCAGTACTTC; CDR3: CASSLPGSPDEQYF
J: TRBJ1-2; D: -; V: TRBV30; size: -; DNA: TGTGCCTGGAAACTGGCTGGGGACGGGAGCCCCCCCTATGGCTACACCTTC; CDR3: CAWKLAGDGSPPYGYTF
J: TRBJ2-7; D: -; V: TRBV5-1; size: few; DNA: TGCGCCAGCAGCCTCCGAGACAGTTCCTACAATGAGCAGTACTTC; CDR3: CASSLRDSSYNEQYF
J: TRBJ2-1; D: -; V: TRBV12-5; size: -; DNA: TGTGCTAGTGGTCCCTGGGGCGGAGGCAATGAGCAGTTCTTC; CDR3: CASGPWGGGNEQFF
J: TRBJ1-4; D: -; V: TRBV25-1; size: -; DNA: TGTGCCAGCAGCAAGGGTTTCACCTTTGCAACTAATGAAAAACTGTTTTTT; CDR3: CASSKGFTFATNEKLFF
J: TRBJ1-2; D: -; V: TRBV5-1; size: -; DNA: TGCGCCAGCAGCGTTCCCGACAGGAGTGGCTTCCTTGGCTACACCTTC; CDR3: CASSVPDRSGFLGYTF
J: TRBJ1-2; D: -; V: TRBV29-1; size: many; DNA: TGCAGCGTGCGACAGGTGGAAGGCTACACCTTC; CDR3: CSVRQVEGYTF
J: TRBJ1-1; D: -; V: TRBV12-3/TRBV12-4; size: -; DNA: TGTGCCAGCAGCCTAGACAGTGGGATGAACACTGAAGCTTTCTTT; CDR3: CASSLDSGMNTEAFF
J: TRBJ2-1; D: -; V: TRBV2; size: -; DNA: TGTGCCAGCTTGACGGCGGGTGGAAATGAGCAGTTCTTC; CDR3: CASLTAGGNEQFF
J: TRBJ2-7; D: TRBD1; V: TRBV7-9; size: -; DNA: TGTGCCACAGATGCCGAGGACAGGGTTTACGAGCAGTACTTC; CDR3: CATDAEDRVYEQYF
J: TRBJ2-3; D: -; V: TRBV20-1; size: -; DNA: TGCAGTGCTAGAGGGGGAGAGGCACTGTTGTATTTT; CDR3: CSARGGEALLYF
J: TRBJ1-4; D: -; V: TRBV4-1; size: -; DNA: TGCGCCAGCAGCCAATACTCAGGGGCAACTAATGAAAAACTGTTTTTT; CDR3: CASSQYSGATNEKLFF
J: TRBJ2-7; D: -; V: TRBV7-2; size: -; DNA: TGTGCCAGCAGCTTCGGGGTACCGAACTACGAGCAGTACTTC; CDR3: CASSFGVPNYEQYF
J: TRBJ2-5; D: -; V: TRBV5-1; size: -; DNA: TGCGCCAGCAGCTTGGAATTGGGCTGGAAGGAGACCCAGTACTTC; CDR3: CASSLELGWKETQYF
J: TRBJ1-6; D: -; V: TRBV15; size: few; DNA: TGTGCCACCAGCAGAGCTAATTCACCCCTCCACTTT; CDR3: CATSRANSPLHF
J: TRBJ2-7; D: -; V: TRBV6-6; size: -; DNA: TGTGCCGGGAGTGAGGAGCAGTACTTC; CDR3: CAGSEEQYF
J: TRBJ2-1; D: TRBD1; V: TRBV5-1; size: -; DNA: TGCGCCAGCAGCTTTGGACAGGGGGCACTGAATGAGCAGTTCTTC; CDR3: CASSFGQGALNEQFF
J: TRBJ1-2; D: -; V: TRBV7-9; size: few; DNA: TGTGCCAGCAGCTTAAAAGGGGGATCGAACTATGGCTACACCTTC; CDR3: CASSLKGGSNYGYTF
J: TRBJ2-1; D: TRBD2; V: TRBV6-5; size: -; DNA: TGTGCCAGCAGTTACTCCCCGTGGAGCGGGGTTTACAATGAGCAGTTCTTC; CDR3: CASSYSPWSGVYNEQFF
J: TRBJ2-1; D: TRBD1; V: TRBV12-3/TRBV12-4; size: -; DNA: TGTGCCAGCAGGTCCTCGGGGACAGGGGGCCCTCAGTGGGGGTACAATGAGCAGTTCTTC; CDR3: CASRSSGTGGPQWGYNEQFF
J: TRBJ2-7; D: TRBD2; V: TRBV4-3; size: -; DNA: TGCGCCAGCAGCCACGGGACTATGGCCGAGAACGAGCAGTACTTC; CDR3: CASSHGTMAENEQYF
J: TRBJ2-3; D: TRBD2; V: TRBV7-3; size: once; DNA: TGTGCCAGCAGCTTTAGCGGGGGGAACGCAGATACGCAGTATTTT; CDR3: CASSFSGGNADTQYF
J: TRBJ2-7; D: -; V: TRBV29-1; size: many; DNA: TGCAGCGCCCGCTACTCGGGGGAGCAGTACTTC; CDR3: CSARYSGEQYF
J: TRBJ2-1; D: -; V: TRBV6-5; size: -; DNA: TGTGCCAGCAGTTACTCCCCGGGGGAGAACTACAATGAGCAGTTCTTC; CDR3: CASSYSPGENYNEQFF
J: TRBJ2-5; D: TRBD1; V: TRBV28; size: -; DNA: TGTGCCAGCAGGGGACAGGGGGCGGGAGAGACCCAGTACTTC; CDR3: CASRGQGAGETQYF
J: TRBJ1-2; D: TRBD1; V: TRBV12-3/TRBV12-4; size: few; DNA: TGTGCCAGCAGTTTAGCCGACAGGGGGTATGGCTACACCTTC; CDR3: CASSLADRGYGYTF
J: TRBJ2-3; D: -; V: TRBV3-1; size: -; DNA: TGTGCCAGCAGCCAAGATCGTGGAGGGGGGCTTTGCACAGATACGCAGTATTTT; CDR3: CASSQDRGGGLCTDTQYF
J: TRBJ1-5; D: TRBD1; V: TRBV16; size: -; DNA: TGTGTCAGCAGCCAATCGCCGACAGGGGGTCAGCCCCAGCATTTT; CDR3: CVSSQSPTGGQPQHF
J: TRBJ1-2; D: TRBD1; V: TRBV3-1; size: -; DNA: TGTGCCAGCAGCCAACCACGACAGGGGGACTATGGCTACACCTTC; CDR3: CASSQPRQGDYGYTF
J: TRBJ2-1; D: TRBD2; V: TRBV20-1; size: -; DNA: TGCAGTGCTAGACTTAGCGGGGGGGCTGGTGAGCAGTTCTTC; CDR3: CSARLSGGAGEQFF
J: TRBJ2-7; D: -; V: TRBV6-5; size: -; DNA: TGTGCCAGCAGTTACGGCTTCCCCTACGAGCAGTACTTC; CDR3: CASSYGFPYEQYF
J: TRBJ2-5; D: TRBD2; V: TRBV30; size: -; DNA: TGTGCCTGGAGTATTGGCGGGGGTAACCAAGAGACCCAGTACTTC; CDR3: CAWSIGGGNQETQYF
J: TRBJ2-1; D: -; V: TRBV12-3/TRBV12-4; size: few; DNA: TGTGCCAGCAGTTTGACCCGCTCCTACAATGAGCAGTTCTTC; CDR3: CASSLTRSYNEQFF
J: TRBJ1-1; D: -; V: TRBV5-6; size: -; DNA: TGTGCCAGCAGCTCCCTTAGGAACACTGAAGCTTTCTTT; CDR3: CASSSLRNTEAFF
J: TRBJ2-1; D: -; V: TRBV5-1; size: -; DNA: TGCGCCAGCAACATCGGGACAACCTACAATGAGCAGTTCTTC; CDR3: CASNIGTTYNEQFF
J: TRBJ2-3; D: -; V: TRBV29-1; size: -; DNA: TGCAGCGCCGGGCGGGGGCCAGAAGATACGCAGTATTTT; CDR3: CSAGRGPEDTQYF
J: TRBJ2-2; D: TRBD2; V: TRBV20-1; size: -; DNA: TGCAGTGCGCAGGGACTAGCGTTCACCGGGGAGCTGTTTTTT; CDR3: CSAQGLAFTGELFF
J: TRBJ2-3; D: -; V: TRBV28; size: few; DNA: TGTGCCAGCAGTTCGTCAGGGGGCGCGAAGGCGGGGGGGCGATTAGATACGCAGTATTTT; CDR3: CASSSSGGAKAGGRLDTQYF
J: TRBJ1-1; D: TRBD1; V: TRBV7-2; size: -; DNA: TGTGCCAGCAGCCCTCGAGGGGGCCCGACTGAAGCTTTCTTT; CDR3: CASSPRGGPTEAFF
J: TRBJ2-1; D: -; V: TRBV12-3/TRBV12-4; size: few; DNA: TGTGCCAGCAGTTTAGACAGGAGTGGAAATGAGCAGTTCTTC; CDR3: CASSLDRSGNEQFF
J: TRBJ1-2; D: -; V: TRBV28; size: many; DNA: TGTGCCAGCAGGCAGACAGCTAACTATGGCTACACCTTC; CDR3: CASRQTANYGYTF
J: TRBJ2-7; D: -; V: TRBV5-4; size: -; DNA: TGTGCCAGCAGGAAAGAGGGGTACGAGCAGTACTTC; CDR3: CASRKEGYEQYF
J: TRBJ1-5; D: -; V: TRBV3-1; size: -; DNA: TGTGCCAGCAGCCAAGGTTTTCGGCAGGGCAATCAGCCCCAGCATTTT; CDR3: CASSQGFRQGNQPQHF
J: TRBJ2-3; D: -; V: TRBV5-1; size: -; DNA: TGCGCCAGCAGCCCCAACCCCGGAACCGCGGGTGGAGATACGCAGTATTTT; CDR3: CASSPNPGTAGGDTQYF
J: TRBJ2-3; D: TRBD2; V: TRBV30; size: few; DNA: TGTGCCCGGGGGGGGGTGAGCGCAGATACGCAGTATTTT; CDR3: CARGGVSADTQYF